A selection of T cell receptor beta chains follows, all from one sample in a study of cytomegalovirus exposure and HLA in healthy donors. Profiled with immunoSEQ multiplex PCR; TCRdb holds only in-frame clones, not every one. The repertoire holds roughly 300,000 clones, with more than 80% as singletons. The sample was PBMCs. Receptor source: a young woman in good health and CMV-seronegative. Both conserved end residues are part of each CDR3. D genes are given only for firm matches. Clone size, where shown, is once, few, many, or a class for clones that have expanded.

TRBJ2-7 | TRBV7-2 | NA | TRBD1 | TGTGCCAGCAGCTCCTTACCCGGGACAGGGCCATACGAGCAGTACTTC | CASSSLPGTGPYEQYF
TRBJ2-1 | TRBV4-3 | NA | NA | TGCGCCAGCAGCCAAGGGGTCCTAGAGACCTACAATGAGCAGTTCTTC | CASSQGVLETYNEQFF
TRBJ2-4 | TRBV7-9 | NA | NA | TGTGCCAGCAGCTTAAGGGCAGGGGTTGCCAAAAACATTCAGTACTTC | CASSLRAGVAKNIQYF
TRBJ2-3 | TRBV29-1 | once | TRBD2 | TGCAGCGTTGAATGGTCTAGCGGGAGGGGGGGGATGGATACGCAGTATTTT | CSVEWSSGRGGMDTQYF
TRBJ1-1 | TRBV19 | NA | TRBD1 | TGTGCCAGTATCGCGGACAGGGGCGTCTCTGCTGAAGCTTTCTTT | CASIADRGVSAEAFF
TRBJ1-1 | TRBV7-9 | NA | NA | TGTGCCAGCGGCTCGCGGGGTATGAACACTGAAGCTTTCTTT | CASGSRGMNTEAFF
TRBJ1-5 | TRBV7-6 | once | TRBD1 | TGTGCCAGCAGCTTAGGACAGGGTTGGAGCAATCAGCCCCAGCATTTT | CASSLGQGWSNQPQHF
TRBJ1-4 | TRBV4-3 | NA | NA | TGCGCCAGCAGCCAAGGTTCACTACTTGCAACTAATGAAAAACTGTTTTTT | CASSQGSLLATNEKLFF
TRBJ1-2 | TRBV7-8 | NA | TRBD1 | TGTGCCAGCAGCTTATTGGCAGGGGGCGACTATGGCTACACCTTC | CASSLLAGGDYGYTF
TRBJ1-4 | TRBV2 | NA | NA | TGTGCCAGCAGTGATGACAGGCCCGACCTAGGTGAAAAACTGTTTTTT | CASSDDRPDLGEKLFF
TRBJ2-4 | TRBV5-1 | NA | TRBD2 | TGCGCCAGCAGCTTGGAGGGGACTAGCGGTGACATTCAGTACTTC | CASSLEGTSGDIQYF
TRBJ1-2 | TRBV5-4 | NA | NA | TGTGCCAGCAGCTTGGTGGCGGATGCCCTAAGCTACACCTTC | CASSLVADALSYTF
TRBJ2-1 | TRBV25-1 | NA | TRBD2 | TGTGCCAGCAGTGATTTCGGACTAGCGGGCCTAGCGGACAATGAGCAGTTCTTC | CASSDFGLAGLADNEQFF
TRBJ2-1 | TRBV27 | NA | TRBD2 | TGTGCCAGCAGCCCCGGGACTAGCGGATACAATGAGCAGTTCTTC | CASSPGTSGYNEQFF
TRBJ2-3 | TRBV30 | once | TRBD2 | TGTGCCTGGACCCCCAAAATGGGACTAGCGGGACCCCCTACGCAGTATTTT | CAWTPKMGLAGPPTQYF
TRBJ2-3 | TRBV9 | once | NA | TGTGCCAGCAGCCCTCAGCCGCGGGATACGCAGTATTTT | CASSPQPRDTQYF
TRBJ2-7 | TRBV10-3 | NA | TRBD1 | TGTGCCATCAGTGAGGGACAGGGACGGGGCGAGCAGTACTTC | CAISEGQGRGEQYF
TRBJ2-7 | TRBV28 | NA | TRBD1 | TGTGCCAGCATATCGCCCGGGACAGGGGCGGACGAGCAGTACTTC | CASISPGTGADEQYF
TRBJ2-5 | TRBV15 | NA | TRBD2 | TGTGCCACCAGCAGAGAGGTAACTAGCGGGAGAGAGACCCAGTACTTC | CATSREVTSGRETQYF
TRBJ2-3 | TRBV18 | NA | TRBD2 | TGTGCCAGCTCACTTCTGACTAGCGGGAGGCCTTCTAGCACAGATACGCAGTATTTT | CASSLLTSGRPSSTDTQYF
TRBJ2-7 | TRBV7-2 | NA | NA | TGTGCCAGCAGCATCCAACAGGGATACTACGAGCAGTACTTC | CASSIQQGYYEQYF
TRBJ2-7 | TRBV7-2 | NA | NA | TGTGCCAGCAGCTTAGGACTGGCCGACGAGCAGTACTTC | CASSLGLADEQYF
TRBJ2-5 | TRBV7-6 | NA | NA | TGTGCCAGCAGCTTCGGTGTTGAGACCCAGTACTTC | CASSFGVETQYF
TRBJ2-1 | TRBV5-6 | NA | NA | TGTGCCAGCAGCTTAGCGCTGTTCTCCTACAATGAGCAGTTCTTC | CASSLALFSYNEQFF
TRBJ2-5 | TRBV19 | NA | NA | TGTGCCAGTAGTATCCTAGAGGGTGAGACCCAGTACTTC | CASSILEGETQYF
TRBJ2-3 | TRBV10-3 | once | NA | TGTGCCATCAGCCTAGGAGTCTTGTCGGATACGCAGTATTTT | CAISLGVLSDTQYF
TRBJ2-2 | TRBV6-1 | NA | TRBD2 | TGTGCCAGCAGTGGAATTAGCGGGAGGGCTGACACCGGGGAGCTGTTTTTT | CASSGISGRADTGELFF
TRBJ2-7 | TRBV4-1 | NA | TRBD2 | TGCGCCAGCAGCCTTGGGACTAGCGGGAGGACTGCTCTATACGAGCAGTACTTC | CASSLGTSGRTALYEQYF
TRBJ2-7 | TRBV7-2 | NA | NA | TGTGCCAGCAGCTTAATAGCTACGGTTAGCTCCTACGAGCAGTACTTC | CASSLIATVSSYEQYF
TRBJ2-1 | TRBV6-1 | NA | TRBD2 | TGTGCTGCCGCCGGACTAGCGGGAGTAAGCAATGAGCAGTTCTTC | CAAAGLAGVSNEQFF
TRBJ2-1 | TRBV2 | NA | TRBD2 | TGTGCCAGCAGTGAGGGGTCGGCGGGAGCGCTCAATGAGCAGTTCTTC | CASSEGSAGALNEQFF
TRBJ1-3 | TRBV6-5 | NA | NA | TGTGCCAGCAGTTACTCGGGGGCGGAAGGAAACACCATATATTTT | CASSYSGAEGNTIYF
TRBJ2-3 | TRBV13 | NA | TRBD2 | TGTGCCAGCAGTACCGGGACTAGCGGGAGGGGAGGTACAGATACGCAGTATTTT | CASSTGTSGRGGTDTQYF
TRBJ1-3 | TRBV7-2 | NA | NA | TGTGCCAGCAGCCGAGAAGCATCTGGAAACACCATATATTTT | CASSREASGNTIYF
TRBJ1-2 | TRBV19 | NA | TRBD1 | TGTGCCAGTCGATCCGGACAGGCCGCCTATGGCTACACCTTC | CASRSGQAAYGYTF
TRBJ2-1 | TRBV5-8 | once | TRBD2 | TGTGCCAGCAGCTTGGAGGGGTCTAGCGGGAGAGAAGGGGATGAGCAGTTCTTC | CASSLEGSSGREGDEQFF
TRBJ1-2 | TRBV28 | NA | TRBD1 | TGTGCCAGCAGGGACCCGGGACAGGGGACGCATGGCTACACCTTC | CASRDPGQGTHGYTF
TRBJ2-3 | TRBV5-6 | NA | TRBD2 | TGTGCCAGCAGCTTTTGGGGTAGCGGGTGGTTATACACAGATACGCAGTATTTT | CASSFWGSGWLYTDTQYF
TRBJ1-5 | TRBV28 | NA | TRBD1 | TGTGCCAGCAGTTTAGTCGGACAGGGTTATCAGCCCCAGCATTTT | CASSLVGQGYQPQHF
TRBJ2-7 | TRBV29-1 | NA | NA | TGCAGCGTTGAAGACGGGGGTTCCTACGAGCAGTACTTC | CSVEDGGSYEQYF
TRBJ1-3 | TRBV5-4 | NA | NA | TGTGCCAGCAGCCCGGACAGAATGAACACCATATATTTT | CASSPDRMNTIYF
TRBJ2-3 | TRBV29-1 | NA | TRBD1 | TGCAGCGTTGATAAGGGACAGGGATTCACAGATACGCAGTATTTT | CSVDKGQGFTDTQYF
TRBJ1-1 | TRBV6-6 | NA | TRBD1 | TGTGCCAGCAGACCACAGGGGGCGGGCACTGAAGCTTTCTTT | CASRPQGAGTEAFF
TRBJ1-2 | TRBV19 | few | NA | TGTGCCAGTACCCAGGACAGCCTTAACTATGGCTACACCTTC | CASTQDSLNYGYTF
TRBJ1-1 | TRBV5-4 | NA | NA | TGTGCCATTACCACGGGGGGCGGCTCGGTGAACACTGAAGCTTTCTTT | CAITTGGGSVNTEAFF
TRBJ1-2 | TRBV5-1 | NA | NA | TGCGCCAGCAGCTTCGGCGGGGAGTTGAGTGGCTACACCTTC | CASSFGGELSGYTF
TRBJ1-3 | TRBV7-2 | NA | NA | TGTGCCAGCAGCGAGCGGGCATCTGGAAACACCATATATTTT | CASSERASGNTIYF
TRBJ2-3 | TRBV27 | once | TRBD1 | TGTGCCAGCAGCTCTGACAGGGGGGCACCTAGCACAGATACGCAGTATTTT | CASSSDRGAPSTDTQYF
TRBJ1-5 | TRBV7-3 | NA | NA | TGTGCCAGCAGCCCGCAGGCCGGCCAGCCCCAGCATTTT | CASSPQAGQPQHF
TRBJ1-3 | TRBV7-6 | NA | NA | TGTGCCAGCAGCTTAGGGCAGGTGGACTCTGGAAACACCATATATTTT | CASSLGQVDSGNTIYF
TRBJ1-2 | TRBV6-1 | NA | TRBD1 | TGTGCCAGCAGTACCCGGGACAGGGGTAACTATGGCTACACCTTC | CASSTRDRGNYGYTF
TRBJ2-3 | TRBV7-9 | NA | NA | TGTGCCAGCAGCTTAGTGGACAGTGGGGCAGATACGCAGTATTTT | CASSLVDSGADTQYF
TRBJ1-1 | TRBV5-1 | NA | TRBD1 | TGCGCCAGCAGCTTGGCTGGGACAGGGCCAAACACTGAAGCTTTCTTT | CASSLAGTGPNTEAFF
TRBJ2-7 | TRBV7-8 | NA | NA | TGTGCCAGCAGGGGAAGGGGCCTCCCCGACTACGAGCAGTACTTC | CASRGRGLPDYEQYF